These T cell receptor beta chains were read from a single sample in a study of OX40 agonist ivuxolimab in advanced cancers. Sequenced by immunoSEQ multiplex PCR; TCRdb stores in-frame clones only, minus some. The sample has approximately 110,000 clones, under 95% seen once. The sequenced sample was CD4+ or CD8+ T cells sorted from blood, obtained in a trial of the OX40 agonist ivuxolimab. These receptors originate from an adult with an advanced solid tumor such as melanoma, head and neck, liver or kidney cancer. Both conserved end residues are part of each CDR3. Each record gives: J gene, CDR3 length, clone size, D gene, V gene, CDR3 DNA, CDR3 protein. A D gene is named only where the DNA matches it firmly. Where a row states a size, it is once, few, many or the class of an expanded clone; other rows omit it.

>TRBJ1-2|14|-|-|TRBV9
TGTGCCAGCAGCGTAGGAGGGGGGGTAAATGGCTACACCTTC
CASSVGGGVNGYTF
>TRBJ2-7|15|-|TRBD1|TRBV10-3
TGTGCCATCAGTGGGGTCGGACAGGCGACCTACGAGCAGTACTTC
CAISGVGQATYEQYF
>TRBJ2-5|16|-|-|TRBV5-6
TGTGCCAGCAGCTCGACCCTTAGGGACCGCCAAGAGACCCAGTACTTC
CASSSTLRDRQETQYF
>TRBJ2-6|16|once|-|TRBV9
TGTGCCAGCTCTTCCCCCAGGGGCACTGGGGCCAACGTCCTGACTTTC
CASSSPRGTGANVLTF
>TRBJ1-1|12|-|-|TRBV7-3
TGTGCCAGCAGCTTAATCGGCACTGAAGCTTTCTTT
CASSLIGTEAFF
>TRBJ2-1|13|-|TRBD2|TRBV2
TGTGCCAGCAGCCCCACCGGGACTAGCAACCCGTTCTTC
CASSPTGTSNPFF
>TRBJ2-1|14|-|TRBD2|TRBV30
TGTGCCTGGAGTGTACTAGCGGGAGGAGGTGAGCAGTTCTTC
CAWSVLAGGGEQFF
>TRBJ2-7|14|-|-|TRBV18
TGTGCCAGCTCACCTTTGGACGGAACCTACGAGCAGTACTTC
CASSPLDGTYEQYF
>TRBJ2-1|14|-|-|TRBV6-1
TGTGCCAGCACGGGGTCAGTTTTATCGTATGAGCAGTTCTTC
CASTGSVLSYEQFF
>TRBJ1-1|15|-|-|TRBV5-1
TGCGCCAGCGGGGTCGGACAACAGGTCCAGTCTGAAGCTTTCTTT
CASGVGQQVQSEAFF
>TRBJ1-2|13|-|-|TRBV19
TGTGCCAGTAGTTCGGGGTTTAACTATGGCTACACCTTC
CASSSGFNYGYTF
>TRBJ2-4|12|-|-|TRBV7-9
TGTGCCAGCAGCCTAGGGTGGGACATTCAGTACTTC
CASSLGWDIQYF
>TRBJ2-7|15|-|-|TRBV5-1
TGCGCCAGCAGCACGGAAGGGGCACGGGGCTACGAGCAGTACTTC
CASSTEGARGYEQYF